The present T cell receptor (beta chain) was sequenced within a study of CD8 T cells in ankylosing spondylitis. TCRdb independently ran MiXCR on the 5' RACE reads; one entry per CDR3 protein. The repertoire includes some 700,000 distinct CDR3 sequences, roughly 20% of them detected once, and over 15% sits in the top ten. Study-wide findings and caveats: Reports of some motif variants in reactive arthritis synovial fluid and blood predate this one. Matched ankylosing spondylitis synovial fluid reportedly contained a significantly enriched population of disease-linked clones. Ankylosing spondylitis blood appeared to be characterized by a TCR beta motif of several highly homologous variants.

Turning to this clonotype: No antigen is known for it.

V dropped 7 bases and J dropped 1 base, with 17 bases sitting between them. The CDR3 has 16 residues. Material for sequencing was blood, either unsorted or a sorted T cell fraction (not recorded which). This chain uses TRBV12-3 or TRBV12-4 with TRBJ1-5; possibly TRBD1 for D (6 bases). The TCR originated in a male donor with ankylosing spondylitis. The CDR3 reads CASTTQGRESNQPQHF. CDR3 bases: TGTGCCAGCACGACCCAGGGGCGGGAAAGCAATCAGCCCCAGCATTTT.